One and the same sample provided the 9 T cell receptor beta chains below, sequenced in a study of CD4+ T cells in melanoma. Profiled with immunoSEQ multiplex PCR; TCRdb holds only in-frame clones, not every one. This table has about 110,000 clones, roughly 90% appearing once. The material sequenced was peripheral blood. These TCRs come from a human donor with melanoma.

This sequence joins TRBV6-6 and TRBJ2-1, with D perhaps TRBD2 (5 bases). Germline CDR1 reads MNHNY; CDR2 reads SVGAGI (reference sequence). Trimming removed 2 bases at V and 4 bases at J, with 12 bases between. CDR3 length equals 15 residues. CDR3 nucleotides: TGTGCCAGCAGTTACGGAGCGGCAGCTTACAATGAGCAGTTCTTC. This encodes CASSYGAAAYNEQFF.

V usage is TRBV21-1 and J usage is TRBJ2-4; the table's D call TRBD2 went unverified against the DNA. TRBV21-1 is described as a pseudogene. CDR3 length: 15 residues. CDR3 protein: CASFEREGRKNIQYF. CDR3 coding DNA: TGTGCCAGCTTCGAGCGGGAGGGCCGGAAAAACATTCAGTACTTC.

The rearrangement uses TRBV18 and TRBJ1-2, with D perhaps matching TRBD1 (5 bases). This CDR3 contains 13 residues. Germline lookup yields CDR1 KGHSH and CDR2 LQKENI. The ends were cut back, 2 bases at V and 6 bases at J, with 10 bases in the middle. The CDR3 is CASSPSRADGYTF. The CDR3 nucleotides read TGTGCCAGCTCACCATCCAGGGCGGATGGCTACACCTTC.

This chain links TRBV6-6 with TRBJ1-1, with D possibly TRBD1 on 6 matching bases. Germline V lookup: CDR1 MNHNY, CDR2 SVGAGI (reference sequence). This CDR3 is built from 13 residues. The V end was cut by 0 bases, the J end by 5 bases, with 7 bases between. CDR3 DNA: TGTGCCAGCAGTTACTCAGGGGGAACTGAAGCTTTCTTT. As protein: CASSYSGGTEAFF.

In this sample, this clone turned up a few times. The chain is built from TRBV5-1 and TRBJ2-3; D gene ambiguous. The germline CDR1 and CDR2 sequences are SGHRS and YFSETQ. The CDR3 sequence is 14 residues long. The V end lost 2 bases, the J end lost 1 base, and 8 bases lay between the germline ends. CDR3 sequence: CASSLSSGTDTQYF. The CDR3 DNA follows: TGCGCCAGCAGCTTATCGTCCGGCACAGATACGCAGTATTTT.

The rearrangement joins TRBV15 to TRBJ2-7; D tentatively reads TRBD1 or TRBD2 (5 bases each). Germline assignment: CDR1 LNHNV and CDR2 YYDKDF (reference sequence). Trimming took off 1 base at V and 6 bases at J, with 13 bases between the two ends. The CDR3 extends over 14 amino acids. The CDR3 loop reads CATSRGGVAAEQYF. Written as DNA, the CDR3 is TGTGCCACCAGCAGAGGAGGGGTAGCTGCCGAGCAGTACTTC. Together with reference TRBV15 and TRBJ2-7, the CDR3 gives the full variable domain: DAMVIQNPRYQVTQFGKPVTLSCSQTLNHNVMYWYQQKSSQAPKLLFHYYDKDFNNEADTPDNFQSRRPNTSFCFLDIRSPGLGDTAMYLCATSRGGVAAEQYFGPGTRLTVT.

In nucleotides, the CDR3 is TGTGCCAGCATCGGACGGTCCCAGGGAGGCAATGGCTACACCTTC. Translating it yields CASIGRSQGGNGYTF. This rearrangement joins TRBV6-1 to TRBJ1-2; D may be TRBD1 (5 bases). The germline CDR1 and CDR2 sequences are MNHNS and SASEGT. Trimming shortened V by 7 bases and J by 6 bases, and 21 bases separated the two germline ends. The CDR3 length is 15 residues.

The chain carries TRBV5-1 and TRBJ2-7; TRBD1 matches 7 bases. Trimming cost V 6 bases and J 2 bases; bases outside gene matches: 5. Germline CDR1 is SGHRS and CDR2 is YFSETQ. CDR3 length: 13 amino acids. The CDR3 coding sequence is TGCGCCAGCAAAGAGACAGGGCCCTACGAGCAGTACTTC. Translated, it gives CASKETGPYEQYF.

This clone was observed a single time. The chain joins TRBV29-1 to TRBJ2-7; D not resolved. The CDR3 consists of 12 residues. Trimming shortened V by 4 bases and J by 0 bases, and 7 bases separated the two germline ends. The germline V gene encodes CDR1 SQVTM and CDR2 ANQGSEA. The CDR3 loop reads CSVGGVSYEQYF. The CDR3 DNA reads as TGCAGCGTTGGCGGAGTCTCCTACGAGCAGTACTTC.